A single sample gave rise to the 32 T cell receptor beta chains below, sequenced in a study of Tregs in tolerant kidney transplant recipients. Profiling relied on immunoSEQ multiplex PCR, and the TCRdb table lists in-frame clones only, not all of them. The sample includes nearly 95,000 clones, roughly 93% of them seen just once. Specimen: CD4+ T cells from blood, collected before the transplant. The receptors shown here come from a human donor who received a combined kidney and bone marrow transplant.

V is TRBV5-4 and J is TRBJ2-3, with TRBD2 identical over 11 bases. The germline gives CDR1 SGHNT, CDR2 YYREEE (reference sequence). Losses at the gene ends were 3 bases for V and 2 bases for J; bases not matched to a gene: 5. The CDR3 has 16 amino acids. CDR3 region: CASSSRLAGYTDTQYF. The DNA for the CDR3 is TGTGCCAGCAGCTCGAGACTAGCGGGGTACACAGATACGCAGTATTTT.

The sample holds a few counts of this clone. The CDR3 nucleotides read TGTGCCAGCAGCTTAGTCCCTAGCGGGGGAAGAAACGAGCAGTACTTC. It encodes CASSLVPSGGRNEQYF. The V gene is TRBV7-7, the J gene TRBJ2-7, with 10 bases identical to TRBD2. J lost 5 bases, V lost 1 base, and 8 bases had no gene match. The CDR3 consists of 16 residues. Per germline, CDR1 SSHAT and CDR2 FNYEAQ (reference sequence).

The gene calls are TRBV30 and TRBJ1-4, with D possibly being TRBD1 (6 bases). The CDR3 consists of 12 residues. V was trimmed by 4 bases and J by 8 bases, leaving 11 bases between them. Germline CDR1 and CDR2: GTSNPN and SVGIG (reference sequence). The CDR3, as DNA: TGTGCCTGGAATAGGGGGATCGAAAAACTGTTTTTT. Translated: CAWNRGIEKLFF. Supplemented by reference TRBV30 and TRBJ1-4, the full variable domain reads SQTIHQWPATLVQPVGSPLSLECTVEGTSNPNLYWYRQAAGRGLQLLFYSVGIGQISSEVPQNLSASRPQDRQFILSSKKLLLSDSGFYLCAWNRGIEKLFFGSGTQLSVL.

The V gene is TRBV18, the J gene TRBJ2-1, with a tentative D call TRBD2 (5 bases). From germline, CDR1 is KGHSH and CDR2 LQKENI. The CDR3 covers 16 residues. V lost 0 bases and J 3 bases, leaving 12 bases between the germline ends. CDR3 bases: TGTGCCAGCTCACCACCGGTCCTCGGGGACTACAATGAGCAGTTCTTC. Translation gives CASSPPVLGDYNEQFF.

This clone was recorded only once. The CDR3 sequence: CASRLGTGGTGELFF. Here the CDR3 DNA reads TGTGCCAGCAGGCTCGGGACAGGAGGCACCGGGGAGCTGTTTTTT. The chain carries TRBV5-4 and TRBJ2-2, with 8 bases aligning to TRBD1. Germline CDR1 reads SGHNT; CDR2 reads YYREEE (reference sequence). The CDR3 consists of 15 residues. V lost 5 bases, J lost 4 bases, and 7 bases stayed unmatched.

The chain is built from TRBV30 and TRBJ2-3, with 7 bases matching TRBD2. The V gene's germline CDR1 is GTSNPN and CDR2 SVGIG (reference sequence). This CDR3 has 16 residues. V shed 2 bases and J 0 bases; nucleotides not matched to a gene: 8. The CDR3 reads CAWSSGTTTSTDTQYF. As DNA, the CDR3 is TGTGCCTGGAGTTCCGGGACTACCACTAGCACAGATACGCAGTATTTT.

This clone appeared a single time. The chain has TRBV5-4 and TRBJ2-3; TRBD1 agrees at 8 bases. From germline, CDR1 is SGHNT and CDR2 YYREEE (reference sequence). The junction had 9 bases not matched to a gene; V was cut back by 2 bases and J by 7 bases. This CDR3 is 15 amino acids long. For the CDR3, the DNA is TGTGCCAGCAGCTTTCAGACAGGGGAAACGCATACGCAGTATTTT. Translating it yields CASSFQTGETHTQYF.

CDR3 in DNA: TGCAGCGCTACCGGGACAGAGTATGGCTACACCTTC. Protein: CSATGTEYGYTF. J is TRBJ1-2 and V is TRBV29-1; 7 nucleotides align to TRBD1. CDR1 and CDR2 (germline): SQVTM, ANQGSEA. Unmatched junction bases numbered 7, after V lost 7 bases and J lost 5 bases. CDR3 length equals 12 residues.

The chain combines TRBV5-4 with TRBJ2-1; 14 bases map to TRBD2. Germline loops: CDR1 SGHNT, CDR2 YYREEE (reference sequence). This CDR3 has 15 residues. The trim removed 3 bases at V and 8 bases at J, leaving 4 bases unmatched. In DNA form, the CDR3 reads TGTGCCAGCAGCTCGGGACTAGCGGGAGTCTATGAGCAGTTCTTC. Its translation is CASSSGLAGVYEQFF. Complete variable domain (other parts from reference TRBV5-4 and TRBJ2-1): ETGVTQSPTHLIKTRGQQVTLRCSSQSGHNTVSWYQQALGQGPQFIFQYYREEENGRGNFPPRFSGLQFPNYSSELNVNALELDDSALYLCASSSGLAGVYEQFFGPGTRLTVL.

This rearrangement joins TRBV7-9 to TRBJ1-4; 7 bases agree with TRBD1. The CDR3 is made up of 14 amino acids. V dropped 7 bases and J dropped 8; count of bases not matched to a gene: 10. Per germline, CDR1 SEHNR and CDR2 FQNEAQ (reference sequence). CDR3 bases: TGTGCCAGCAACATTGACAGGGTTGGCGAAAAACTGTTTTTT. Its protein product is CASNIDRVGEKLFF.

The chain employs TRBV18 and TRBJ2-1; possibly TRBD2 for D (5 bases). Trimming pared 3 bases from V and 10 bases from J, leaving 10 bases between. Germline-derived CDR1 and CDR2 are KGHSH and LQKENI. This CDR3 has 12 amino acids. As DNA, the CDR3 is TGTGCCAGCTCACCGGCGGGTGAGGAGCAGTTCTTC. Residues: CASSPAGEEQFF.

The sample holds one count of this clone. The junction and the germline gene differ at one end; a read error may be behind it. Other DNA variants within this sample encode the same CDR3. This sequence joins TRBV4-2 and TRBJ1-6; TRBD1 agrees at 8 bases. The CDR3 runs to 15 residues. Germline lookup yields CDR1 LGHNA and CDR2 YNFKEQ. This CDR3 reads CASSQHRGSNSPLHF. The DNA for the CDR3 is TGTGCCAGCAGCCAACACAGGGGGAGTAATTCCCCCCTCCACTTT.

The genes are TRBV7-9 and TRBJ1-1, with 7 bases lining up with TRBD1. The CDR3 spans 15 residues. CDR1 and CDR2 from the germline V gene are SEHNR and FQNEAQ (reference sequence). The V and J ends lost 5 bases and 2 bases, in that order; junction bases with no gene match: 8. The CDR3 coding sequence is TGTGCCAGCAGCCTAAATACAGGGGACAACACTGAAGCTTTCTTT. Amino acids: CASSLNTGDNTEAFF.

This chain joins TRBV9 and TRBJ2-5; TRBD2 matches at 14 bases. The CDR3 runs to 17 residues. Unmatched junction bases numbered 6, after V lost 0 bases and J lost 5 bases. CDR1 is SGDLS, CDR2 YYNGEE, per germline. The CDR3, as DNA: TGTGCCAGCAGCGTAGTGGGACTAGCGGGAGTCCCTGAGACCCAGTACTTC. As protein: CASSVVGLAGVPETQYF.

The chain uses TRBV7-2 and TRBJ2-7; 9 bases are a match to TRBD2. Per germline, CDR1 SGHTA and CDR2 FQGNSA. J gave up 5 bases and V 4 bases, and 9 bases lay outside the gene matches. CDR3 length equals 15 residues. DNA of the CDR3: TGTGCCAGCAGCTGGGGGCGGGGGGGCCCAAACGAGCAGTACTTC. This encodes CASSWGRGGPNEQYF.

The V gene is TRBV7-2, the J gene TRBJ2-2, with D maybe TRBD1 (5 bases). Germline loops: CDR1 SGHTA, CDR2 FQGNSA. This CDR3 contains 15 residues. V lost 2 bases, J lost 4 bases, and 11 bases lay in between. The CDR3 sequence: CASSLTRTFTGELFF. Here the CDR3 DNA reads TGTGCCAGCAGCTTAACGCGGACATTCACCGGGGAGCTGTTTTTT.

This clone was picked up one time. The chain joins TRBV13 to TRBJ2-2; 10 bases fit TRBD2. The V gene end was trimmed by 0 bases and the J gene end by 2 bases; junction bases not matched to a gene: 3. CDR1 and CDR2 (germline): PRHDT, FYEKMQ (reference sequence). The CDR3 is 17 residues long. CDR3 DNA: TGTGCCAGCAGCTTAGGCGGGACTAGCGCAAACACCGGGGAGCTGTTTTTT. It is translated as CASSLGGTSANTGELFF. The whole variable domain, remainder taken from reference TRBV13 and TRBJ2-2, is AAGVIQSPRHLIKEKRETATLKCYPIPRHDTVYWYQQGPGQDPQFLISFYEKMQSDKGSIPDRFSAQQFSDYHSELNMSSLELGDSALYFCASSLGGTSANTGELFFGEGSRLTVL.

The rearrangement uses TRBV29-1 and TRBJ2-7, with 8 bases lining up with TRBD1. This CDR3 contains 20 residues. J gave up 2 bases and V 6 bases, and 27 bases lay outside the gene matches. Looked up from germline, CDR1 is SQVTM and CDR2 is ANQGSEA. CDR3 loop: CSVQGGRQGAFPSLAYEQYF. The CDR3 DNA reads TGCAGCGTCCAAGGGGGACGGCAGGGGGCTTTCCCCAGCCTAGCCTACGAGCAGTACTTC.

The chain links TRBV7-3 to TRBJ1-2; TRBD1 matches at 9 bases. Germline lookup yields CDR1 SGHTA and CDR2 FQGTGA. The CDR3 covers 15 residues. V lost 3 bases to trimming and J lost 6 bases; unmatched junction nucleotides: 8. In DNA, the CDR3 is TGTGCCAGCAGCTTGGGCATGGGGGACAGGGATGGCTACACCTTC. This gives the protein CASSLGMGDRDGYTF.

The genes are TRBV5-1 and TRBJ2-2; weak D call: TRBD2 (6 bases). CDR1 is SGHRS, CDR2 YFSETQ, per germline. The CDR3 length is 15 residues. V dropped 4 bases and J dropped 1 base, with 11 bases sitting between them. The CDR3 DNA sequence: TGCGCCAGCAGCACCGGAGGGTTGAACACCGGGGAGCTGTTTTTT. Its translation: CASSTGGLNTGELFF.

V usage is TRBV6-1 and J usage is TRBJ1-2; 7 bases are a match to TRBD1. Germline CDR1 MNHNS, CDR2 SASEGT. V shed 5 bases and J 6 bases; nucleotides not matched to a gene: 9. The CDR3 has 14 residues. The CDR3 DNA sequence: TGTGCCAGCAGTATGGGACAGCGAATAGATGGCTACACCTTC. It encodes CASSMGQRIDGYTF.

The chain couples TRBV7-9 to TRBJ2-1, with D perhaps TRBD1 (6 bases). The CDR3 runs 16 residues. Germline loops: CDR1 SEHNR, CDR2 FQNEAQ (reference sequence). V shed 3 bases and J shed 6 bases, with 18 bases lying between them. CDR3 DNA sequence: TGTGCCAGCAGCTTTAGAGGTGGGACACGACTCAATGAGCAGTTCTTC. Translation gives CASSFRGGTRLNEQFF.

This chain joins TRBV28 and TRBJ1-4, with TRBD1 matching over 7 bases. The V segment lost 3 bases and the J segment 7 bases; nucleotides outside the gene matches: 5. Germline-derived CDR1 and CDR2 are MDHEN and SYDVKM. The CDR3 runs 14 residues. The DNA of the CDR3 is TGTGCCAGCAGTTTTAACAGGGGAGGTGAAAAACTGTTTTTT. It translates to CASSFNRGGEKLFF.

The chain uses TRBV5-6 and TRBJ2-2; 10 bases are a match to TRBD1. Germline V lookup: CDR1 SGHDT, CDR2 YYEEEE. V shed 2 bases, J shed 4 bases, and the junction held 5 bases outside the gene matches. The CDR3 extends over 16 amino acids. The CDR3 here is CASSFWDRGGTGELFF. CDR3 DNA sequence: TGTGCCAGCAGCTTCTGGGACAGGGGCGGCACCGGGGAGCTGTTTTTT.

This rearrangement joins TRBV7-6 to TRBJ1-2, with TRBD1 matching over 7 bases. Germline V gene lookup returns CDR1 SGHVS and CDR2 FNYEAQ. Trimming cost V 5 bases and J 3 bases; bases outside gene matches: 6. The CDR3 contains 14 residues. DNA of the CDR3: TGTGCCAGCAGCGGACTCGGGACAGACTATGGCTACACCTTC. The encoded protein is CASSGLGTDYGYTF.

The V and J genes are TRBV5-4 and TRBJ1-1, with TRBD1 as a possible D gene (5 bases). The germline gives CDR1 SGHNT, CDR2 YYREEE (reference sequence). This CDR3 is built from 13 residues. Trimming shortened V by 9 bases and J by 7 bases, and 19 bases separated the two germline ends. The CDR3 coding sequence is TGTGCCAACCACATTCAGGGTTTCGGTGAAGCTTTCTTT. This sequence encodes CANHIQGFGEAFF.

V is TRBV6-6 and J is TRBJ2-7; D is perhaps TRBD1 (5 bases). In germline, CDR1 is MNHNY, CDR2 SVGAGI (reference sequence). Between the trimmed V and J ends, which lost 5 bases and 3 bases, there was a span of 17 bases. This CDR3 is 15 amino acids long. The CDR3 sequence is CASSPPRGFNYEQYF. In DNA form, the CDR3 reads TGTGCCAGCAGTCCCCCAAGGGGCTTTAACTACGAGCAGTACTTC.

CDR3 amino acids: CASSEQGESNQPQHF. The CDR3 DNA sequence: TGTGCCAGCAGTGAACAGGGTGAAAGCAATCAGCCCCAGCATTTT. The gene calls are TRBV2 and TRBJ1-5; perhaps TRBD1 as D (5 bases). Trimming removed 2 bases from V and 1 base from J, with 9 bases in between. Germline V gene sequence: CDR1 SNHLY, CDR2 FYNNEI. The CDR3 has 15 residues.

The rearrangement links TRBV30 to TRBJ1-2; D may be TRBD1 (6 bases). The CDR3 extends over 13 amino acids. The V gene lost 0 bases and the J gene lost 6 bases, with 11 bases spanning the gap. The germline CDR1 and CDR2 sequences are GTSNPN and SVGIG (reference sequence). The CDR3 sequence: CAWSVRTADGYTF. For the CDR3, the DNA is TGTGCCTGGAGTGTAAGGACAGCAGATGGCTACACCTTC.

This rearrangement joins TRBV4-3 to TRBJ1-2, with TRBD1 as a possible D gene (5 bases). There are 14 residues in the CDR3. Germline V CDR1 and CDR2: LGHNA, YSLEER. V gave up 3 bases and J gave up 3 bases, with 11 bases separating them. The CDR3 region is CASSHLTADYGYTF. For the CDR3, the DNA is TGCGCCAGCAGCCACTTGACAGCCGACTATGGCTACACCTTC.

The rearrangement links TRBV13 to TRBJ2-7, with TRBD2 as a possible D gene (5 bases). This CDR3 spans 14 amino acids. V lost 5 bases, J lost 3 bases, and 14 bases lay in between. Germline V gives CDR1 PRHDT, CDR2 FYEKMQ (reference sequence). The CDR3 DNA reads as TGTGCCAGCAGCCCCGGCGGACTGGGCTACGAGCAGTACTTC. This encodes CASSPGGLGYEQYF.

Here the CDR3 DNA reads TGTGCCAGCAGTCCATACAAGGAGTACGAGCAGTACTTC. Its protein product is CASSPYKEYEQYF. The genes are TRBV28 and TRBJ2-7; no firm D call. Germline V gives CDR1 MDHEN, CDR2 SYDVKM. CDR3 length: 13 residues. V was clipped by 5 bases and J by 4 bases, with 12 bases between them.